This passage covers 12 T cell receptor beta chains from one sample sequenced in a study of technical replicates of blood from a few donors (TCRdb year 2017). The library was produced with the immunoSEQ multiplex PCR assay. TCRdb limited this immuneACCESS table to in-frame rearrangements with V and J called. A share of clones is missing; checked studies link under half to unresolved V genes, and the rest is unexplained. Present in this sample are 70,000 or so clones, 75% to 90% of which were seen just once. The ten largest clones take up roughly 4.8% of the sample. Material: PBMCs. The receptors stem from a human donor in good health. Some clones in this sample may be carry-over from other donors' samples.

V usage is TRBV19 and J usage is TRBJ2-1; 9 nucleotides agree with TRBD2. This CDR3 is built from 16 residues. J gave up 6 bases and V 5 bases, and 11 bases lay outside the gene matches. Germline CDR1 LNHDA, CDR2 SQIVND (reference sequence). The CDR3 coding sequence is TGTGCCAGTAGTCCTATAGCGGGAGTAAGGAGCAATGAGCAGTTCTTC. Residues: CASSPIAGVRSNEQFF.

V gene TRBV2 combines with J gene TRBJ1-1, with D perhaps matching TRBD1 (5 bases). This CDR3 is 14 amino acids long. Germline CDR1 is SNHLY and CDR2 is FYNNEI. Trimming took off 5 bases at V and 1 base at J, with 11 bases between the two ends. The CDR3 sequence: CASSITQGNTEAFF. The CDR3 coding sequence is TGTGCCAGCAGTATTACCCAGGGGAACACTGAAGCTTTCTTT.

The chain recombines TRBV6-5 with TRBJ2-7; tentatively, D is TRBD2 (6 bases). This CDR3 is built from 14 residues. Between the trimmed V and J ends, which lost 2 bases and 2 bases, there was a span of 10 bases. Germline loops: CDR1 MNHEY, CDR2 SVGAGI. In DNA, the CDR3 is TGTGCCAGCAGTTACGGGCGGGGAACCTACGAGCAGTACTTC. Amino acid sequence: CASSYGRGTYEQYF.

The CDR3, as DNA: TGTGCCAGCAGCGGAGTAGCGGCGACCTACAATGAGCAGTTCTTC. Its protein is CASSGVAATYNEQFF. The J gene is TRBJ2-1, the V gene TRBV4-2; perhaps TRBD2 as D (6 bases). Germline loops: CDR1 LGHNA, CDR2 YNFKEQ. Trimming removed 5 bases at V and 2 bases at J, with 13 bases between. The CDR3 contains 15 residues.

This clone was observed a few times. The gene calls are TRBV7-3 and TRBJ2-3, with D perhaps TRBD1 (7 bases). CDR3 length: 18 residues. CDR1 and CDR2 (germline): SGHTA, FQGTGA. V lost 4 bases, J lost 0 bases, and 20 bases lay in between. The DNA for the CDR3 is TGTGCCAGCAGCTCCTCCCCCTGGGGGGACAGTAGCACAGATACGCAGTATTTT. Translation gives CASSSSPWGDSSTDTQYF.

This clone was counted between two and nine times. The rearrangement links TRBV5-4 to TRBJ2-1; D ambiguous. V was cut by 3 bases and J by 2 bases, with 15 bases left in between. This CDR3 has 16 residues. Germline CDR1 is SGHNT and CDR2 is YYREEE (reference sequence). In nucleotides, the CDR3 is TGTGCCAGCAGCTACGCGACTGTATTCACCTACAATGAGCAGTTCTTC. Protein sequence: CASSYATVFTYNEQFF.

CDR3 nucleotide sequence: TGTGCCAGCAGCCTCGACAGGGTCGAGGGGGAGCAGTACTTC. Protein sequence: CASSLDRVEGEQYF. The chain is built from TRBV7-6 and TRBJ2-7, with 7 nucleotides matching TRBD1. This CDR3 has 14 residues. CDR1 and CDR2 (germline): SGHVS, FNYEAQ. V shed 5 bases and J 7 bases; nucleotides not matched to a gene: 11.

The chain joins TRBV9 to TRBJ2-2, with D possibly TRBD1 on 5 matching bases. The germline CDR1 and CDR2 sequences are SGDLS and YYNGEE. The CDR3 is made up of 13 amino acids. Trimming shortened V by 2 bases and J by 5 bases, and 7 bases separated the two germline ends. As DNA, the CDR3 is TGTGCCAGCAGCGTCCAGGGTACCGGGGAGCTGTTTTTT. Translating gives CASSVQGTGELFF.

The chain combines TRBV5-8 with TRBJ2-5, with 10 bases matching TRBD2. The germline CDR1 and CDR2 sequences are SGHTS and YDEGEE. There are 15 residues in the CDR3. V lost 4 bases and J lost 2; bases outside the gene matches: 5. The chain's CDR3 is CASSTRTSGQETQYF. The CDR3 DNA is TGTGCCAGCAGCACCCGGACTAGCGGTCAAGAGACCCAGTACTTC.

This chain uses TRBV12-5 with TRBJ2-2; no reliable D call. V shed 6 bases and J shed 5 bases, with 13 bases lying between them. There are 14 residues in the CDR3. Germline V CDR1 and CDR2: LGHNT, FRNRAP. The CDR3 bases are TGTGCTAGTGGCGCCGGGTCGGTTACCGGGGAGCTGTTTTTT. Translated: CASGAGSVTGELFF.

The chain links TRBV7-2 to TRBJ1-5; 8 bases align to TRBD1. This CDR3 has 15 amino acids. Losses at the gene ends were 1 base for V and 11 bases for J; bases not matched to a gene: 10. CDR1 and CDR2 (germline): SGHTA, FQGNSA. The DNA of the CDR3 is TGTGCCAGCAGCTTAGGATGGGACCGGGACAGGTCCCAGCATTTT. Translated: CASSLGWDRDRSQHF.

The chain couples TRBV2 to TRBJ2-5, with 16 bases lining up with TRBD2. The CDR3 is made up of 18 amino acids. The V gene end was trimmed by 6 bases and the J gene end by 2 bases; junction bases not matched to a gene: 9. Germline V gives CDR1 SNHLY, CDR2 FYNNEI. The CDR3 DNA is TGTGCCAGCAGGAGGGGGACTAGCGGGGGGGCCGAACAAGAGACCCAGTACTTC. This encodes CASRRGTSGGAEQETQYF.